These 19 T cell receptor beta chains share one sample of origin, sequenced in a study of cytomegalovirus exposure and HLA in healthy donors. Vbeta (60) and Jbeta (13) primers were used in the PCR. Only in-frame clones appear in the TCRdb table, and some are missing; sequencing was by immunoSEQ multiplex PCR. The sample consists of some 150,000 clones, around 80% of them appearing once. The sample taken for sequencing was PBMCs. These receptors were obtained from a man aged 40-55 years in good health and CMV-seronegative.

Comment on this clone: At one end, the junction sequence differs from germline, possibly due to a read error. The rearrangement joins TRBV7-9 to TRBJ2-2, with a possible D match to TRBD2 (5 bases). The CDR3 sequence is 13 residues long. Germline V gene lookup returns CDR1 SEHNR and CDR2 FQNEAQ (reference sequence). CDR3 protein: CSSSPRETGELFF. In DNA form, the CDR3 reads TGTTCCAGCAGCCCAAGGGAGACCGGGGAGCTGTTTTTT.

This chain joins TRBV27 and TRBJ1-1, with no clear D. The CDR3 consists of 13 residues. Between the trimmed V and J ends, which lost 4 bases and 5 bases, there was a span of 11 bases. In germline, CDR1 is MNHEY, CDR2 SMNVEV (reference sequence). In DNA, the CDR3 is TGTGCCAGCAGTTCGAACGGGAAGACTGAAGCTTTCTTT. Protein sequence: CASSSNGKTEAFF.

V usage is TRBV7-2 and J usage is TRBJ2-3; D perhaps matches TRBD2 (6 bases). The CDR3 consists of 16 residues. V was clipped by 2 bases and J by 1 base, with 13 bases between them. Germline V gene sequence: CDR1 SGHTA, CDR2 FQGNSA. CDR3 nucleotides: TGTGCCAGCAGCTTAAGGATGGCGGGACGCACAGATACGCAGTATTTT. This sequence encodes CASSLRMAGRTDTQYF. The entire variable domain, with the rest obtained from reference TRBV7-2 and TRBJ2-3, is as follows: GAGVSQSPSNKVTEKGKDVELRCDPISGHTALYWYRQSLGQGLEFLIYFQGNSAPDKSGLPSDRFSAERTGGSVSTLTIQRTQQEDSAVYLCASSLRMAGRTDTQYFGPGTRLTVL.

J is TRBJ2-7 and V is TRBV6-5, with D unclear. Germline CDR1 MNHEY, CDR2 SVGAGI. V was shortened by 8 bases and J by 2 bases, with 10 bases between the two germline ends. The CDR3 is 12 residues long. The CDR3 bases are TGTGCCAGCCGCCGGGTACCCTACGAGCAGTACTTC. Protein sequence: CASRRVPYEQYF.

The genes are TRBV5-4 and TRBJ2-1; 7 bases fit TRBD2. V was pared by 5 bases and J by 5 bases, with 7 bases of the junction left unmatched. Germline V gene data show CDR1 as SGHNT and CDR2 as YYREEE (reference sequence). CDR3 length: 14 amino acids. DNA for the CDR3: TGTGCCAGCAGGGCAGCGGGGCTGGACAATGAGCAGTTCTTC. Amino acids: CASRAAGLDNEQFF.

This clone has only a few counts. The genes are TRBV11-2 and TRBJ1-1; a weak D match, TRBD1 (5 bases). The V end lost 5 bases, the J end lost 7 bases, and 14 bases lay between the germline ends. CDR1 and CDR2 (germline): SGHAT, FQNNGV. CDR3 size: 13 residues. The CDR3 is CASSAGAPIEAFF. The CDR3 nucleotides are TGTGCCAGCAGCGCTGGGGCCCCGATTGAAGCTTTCTTT.

The chain links TRBV28 to TRBJ2-3, with TRBD2 matching 11 bases. The junction had 4 bases not matched to a gene; V was cut back by 9 bases and J by 2 bases. Germline CDR1 and CDR2: MDHEN and SYDVKM. The CDR3 is made up of 14 amino acids. CDR3 coding DNA: TGTGCCAGTTCGACTAGCGGGGCCACAGATACGCAGTATTTT. Its translation is CASSTSGATDTQYF.

The gene calls are TRBV6-6 and TRBJ2-1; 10 positions match TRBD2. The CDR3 extends over 14 amino acids. V lost 10 bases and J lost 0; bases outside the gene matches: 3. Germline loops: CDR1 MNHNY, CDR2 SVGAGI (reference sequence). In nucleotides, the CDR3 is TGTGCCACCTCTAGCGGGAGCTCCTACAATGAGCAGTTCTTC. It codes for CATSSGSSYNEQFF.

The chain is built from TRBV6-5 and TRBJ1-6; 7 bases are a match to TRBD1. Germline CDR1 is MNHEY and CDR2 is SVGAGI. The ends lost 6 bases at V and 6 bases at J; junction bases unmatched: 5. The CDR3 totals 14 residues. As DNA, the CDR3 is TGTGCCAGCAGCGGGACAGCGCGTAATTCACCCCTCCACTTT. It translates to CASSGTARNSPLHF.

This clone has more than one count but fewer than ten. This chain links TRBV7-6 with TRBJ2-7, with TRBD1 identical over 9 bases. Unmatched junction bases numbered 8, after V lost 5 bases and J lost 6 bases. The germline V gene encodes CDR1 SGHVS and CDR2 FNYEAQ. The CDR3 runs 14 residues. This chain's CDR3 is CASSPGTGIGEQYF. DNA for the CDR3: TGTGCCAGCAGCCCCGGGACAGGGATAGGCGAGCAGTACTTC.

The chain joins TRBV5-1 to TRBJ2-3; 11 nucleotides agree with TRBD1. CDR1 is SGHRS and CDR2 is YFSETQ in the germline V gene. With 3 bases clipped from V and 4 bases from J, the junction kept 7 bases outside the gene matches. The CDR3 loop spans 16 amino acids. The CDR3 bases are TGCGCCAGCAGCTCGATCCCGGGACAGGGGGCAGATACGCAGTATTTT. This translates into CASSSIPGQGADTQYF.

The chain uses TRBV2 and TRBJ1-1; 8 bases match TRBD1. The germline V gene encodes CDR1 SNHLY and CDR2 FYNNEI. V lost 6 bases and J lost 0; bases outside the gene matches: 6. The CDR3 extends over 15 amino acids. Here the CDR3 reads CASSGQGALNTEAFF. The CDR3 DNA is TGTGCCAGCAGCGGACAGGGCGCCCTGAACACTGAAGCTTTCTTT.

The V call is TRBV27, the J call TRBJ1-5, with TRBD1 matching over 12 bases. J was trimmed by 2 bases and V by 1 base; bases with no gene match: 6. The CDR3 extends over 18 amino acids. Germline V gene data show CDR1 as MNHEY and CDR2 as SMNVEV (reference sequence). The CDR3 is CASSLYGTGGVGNQPQHF. Written as DNA, the CDR3 is TGTGCCAGCAGTTTATACGGGACAGGGGGCGTTGGCAATCAGCCCCAGCATTTT.

The rearrangement joins TRBV11-2 to TRBJ2-7, with D perhaps matching TRBD2 (5 bases). Trimming took off 1 base at V and 5 bases at J, with 9 bases between the two ends. The CDR3 extends over 13 amino acids. Germline V gene sequence: CDR1 SGHAT, CDR2 FQNNGV. This CDR3 is CASSLVGGDEQYF. For the CDR3, the DNA is TGTGCCAGCAGCTTAGTAGGAGGCGACGAGCAGTACTTC.

CDR3 amino acids: CASSFQVGTDTQYF. Here the CDR3 DNA reads TGTGCCAGCAGTTTTCAGGTGGGCACAGATACGCAGTATTTT. The V gene is TRBV28, the J gene TRBJ2-3, with D uncertain. Trimming took off 3 bases at V and 1 base at J, with 8 bases between the two ends. There are 14 residues in the CDR3. The germline gives CDR1 MDHEN, CDR2 SYDVKM.

V usage is TRBV15 and J usage is TRBJ2-7; 9 bases map to TRBD2. The CDR3 consists of 13 residues. The V and J ends lost 9 bases and 9 bases, in that order; junction bases with no gene match: 12. Germline CDR1 is LNHNV and CDR2 is YYDKDF (reference sequence). CDR3 nucleotides: TGTGCCACTTCGACGCGGGAGGGGGGCATGCAGTACTTC. It codes for CATSTREGGMQYF. Filled out from reference TRBV15 and TRBJ2-7, the complete variable domain reads DAMVIQNPRYQVTQFGKPVTLSCSQTLNHNVMYWYQQKSSQAPKLLFHYYDKDFNNEADTPDNFQSRRPNTSFCFLDIRSPGLGDTAMYLCATSTREGGMQYFGPGTRLTVT.

The table lists this clone with a count of one. V gene TRBV9 combines with J gene TRBJ1-3, with D possibly matching TRBD1 (6 bases). Germline CDR1 is SGDLS and CDR2 is YYNGEE. V lost 3 bases, J lost 2 bases, and 18 bases lay in between. CDR3 length: 17 amino acids. The chain's CDR3 is CASSGRNRDGTGNTIYF. Written as DNA, the CDR3 is TGTGCCAGCAGCGGAAGAAACAGGGATGGAACTGGAAACACCATATATTTT.

The chain links TRBV21-1 to TRBJ1-2; TRBD1, the D gene given by the table, was not confirmed from the DNA. TRBV21-1 is listed as a pseudogene. The CDR3 sequence is 14 residues long. CDR3 in DNA: TGTGCCAGCAGCAGAGGGACAGCCCCCTATGGCTACACCTTC. It codes for CASSRGTAPYGYTF.

The rearrangement uses TRBV2 and TRBJ1-5, with TRBD1 as a possible D gene (5 bases). V shed 4 bases and J shed 2 bases, with 12 bases lying between them. The CDR3 is 15 amino acids. CDR1 and CDR2 from the germline V gene are SNHLY and FYNNEI. CDR3 residues: CASSVGRAGNQPQHF. DNA for the CDR3: TGTGCCAGCAGTGTGGGCAGGGCGGGCAATCAGCCCCAGCATTTT.